This TCR beta chain was observed in a study of blood T cell repertoires in COVID-19. Turning to the study itself: Specimens from acute and convalescent COVID-19 originated in the United States, Italy and Spain.

Trimming stripped 1 base from V and 0 bases from J, with 18 bases between. This CDR3 is built from 18 residues. Germline CDR1 and CDR2: SGHAT and FQNNGV. Clones were sequenced by immunoSEQ multiplex PCR, and TCRdb holds only the in-frame ones, with some missing. The sample contains roughly 100,000 clones, roughly four fifths of which appear only once. The origin of this receptor is a man in his sixties with acute or convalescent COVID-19. V usage is TRBV11-2 and J usage is TRBJ1-1; D is uncertain. The specimen was peripheral blood. The DNA of the CDR3 is TGTGCCAGCAGCTTAGCGGTGAGGTATGCCCGCCTGAACACTGAAGCTTTCTTT. Protein sequence: CASSLAVRYARLNTEAFF.